This TCR beta chain was captured in a study of blood T cell repertoires in COVID-19. Here immunoSEQ multiplex PCR was the method, and the copy in TCRdb shows in-frame clones only, minus some. The sample has 250,000 to 300,000 clones; more than 75% are singletons. V lost 5 bases and J lost 4; bases outside the gene matches: 8. Germline assignment: CDR1 MDHEN and CDR2 SYDVKM. The CDR3 extends over 15 amino acids. This receptor was obtained from a woman between 40 and 50 years old who had recovered from COVID-19. V is TRBV28 and J is TRBJ1-2, with 9 bases fitting TRBD1. Sequencing was done on a sample of peripheral blood. CDR3 protein: CASSLRQGESYGYTF. The CDR3 nucleotides are TGTGCCAGCAGTCTCCGACAGGGGGAAAGCTATGGCTACACCTTC.